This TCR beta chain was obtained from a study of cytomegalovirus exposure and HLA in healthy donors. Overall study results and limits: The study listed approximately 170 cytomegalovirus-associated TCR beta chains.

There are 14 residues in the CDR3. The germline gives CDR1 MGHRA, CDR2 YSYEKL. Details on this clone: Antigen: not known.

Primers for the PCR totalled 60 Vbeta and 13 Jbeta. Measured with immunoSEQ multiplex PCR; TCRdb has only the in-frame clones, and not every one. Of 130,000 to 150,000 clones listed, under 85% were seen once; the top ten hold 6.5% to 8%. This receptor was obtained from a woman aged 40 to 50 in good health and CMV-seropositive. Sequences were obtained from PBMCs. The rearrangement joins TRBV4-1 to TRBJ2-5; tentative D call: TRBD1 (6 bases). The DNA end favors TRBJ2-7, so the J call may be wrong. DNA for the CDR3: TGCGCCAGCAGCCCTCGGGACACCACCTACGAGCAGTACTTC. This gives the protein CASSPRDTTYEQYF.